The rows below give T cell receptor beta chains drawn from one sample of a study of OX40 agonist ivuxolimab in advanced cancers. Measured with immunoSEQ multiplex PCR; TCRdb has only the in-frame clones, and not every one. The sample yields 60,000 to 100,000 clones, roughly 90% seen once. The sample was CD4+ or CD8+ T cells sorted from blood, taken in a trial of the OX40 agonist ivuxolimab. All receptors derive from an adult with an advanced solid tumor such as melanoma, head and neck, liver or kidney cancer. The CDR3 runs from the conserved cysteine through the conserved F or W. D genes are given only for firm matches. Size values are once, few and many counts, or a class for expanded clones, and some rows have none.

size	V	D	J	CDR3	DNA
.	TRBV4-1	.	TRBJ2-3	CASSRIFTDTQYF	TGCGCCAGCAGCCGAATTTTTACAGATACGCAGTATTTT
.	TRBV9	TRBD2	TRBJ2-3	CASSVLADTDTQYF	TGTGCCAGCAGCGTCCTAGCGGACACAGATACGCAGTATTTT
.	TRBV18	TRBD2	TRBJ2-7	CASSPRSGDSYEQYF	TGTGCCAGCTCACCACGGAGCGGGGACTCCTACGAGCAGTACTTC
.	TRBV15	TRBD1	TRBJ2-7	CATSRPGTGKDEQYF	TGTGCCACCAGCAGGCCCGGGACAGGGAAGGACGAGCAGTACTTC
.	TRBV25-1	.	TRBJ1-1	CASSEYKGSTEAFF	TGTGCCAGCAGTGAATATAAGGGTTCCACTGAAGCTTTCTTT
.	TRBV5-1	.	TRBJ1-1	CASSLYGDTEAFF	TGCGCCAGCAGCTTGTATGGCGACACTGAAGCTTTCTTT
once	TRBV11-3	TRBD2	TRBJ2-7	CASSSLAGPYEQYF	TGTGCCAGCAGCTCGCTAGCGGGACCCTACGAGCAGTACTTC
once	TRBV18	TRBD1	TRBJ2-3	CASSPGQGTDTQYF	TGTGCCAGCTCACCGGGACAGGGAACAGATACGCAGTATTTT
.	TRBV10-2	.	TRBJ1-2	CASSESLGLDYGYTF	TGCGCCAGCAGTGAGTCTCTTGGACTGGACTATGGCTACACCTTC
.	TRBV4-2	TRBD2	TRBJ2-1	CASSRPSGSERPNEQFF	TGTGCCAGCAGCCGTCCTAGCGGGAGTGAACGCCCCAATGAGCAGTTCTTC
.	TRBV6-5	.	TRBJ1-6	CASRADGGASPLHF	TGTGCCAGCAGAGCCGACGGGGGGGCATCACCCCTCCACTTT
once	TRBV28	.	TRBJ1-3	CASSYGYSGNTIYF	TGTGCCAGCAGTTACGGTTACTCTGGAAACACCATATATTTT
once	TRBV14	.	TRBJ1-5	CASTPGSQARGRFNQPQHF	TGTGCCAGCACCCCCGGTTCTCAGGCCCGAGGACGGTTCAATCAGCCCCAGCATTTT
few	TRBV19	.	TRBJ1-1	CASTTGHLLGAFF	TGTGCCAGTACAACAGGTCATCTCCTTGGGGCTTTCTTT
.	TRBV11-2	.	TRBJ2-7	CASSLGLHQSYEQYF	TGTGCCAGCAGTCTCGGACTTCATCAATCCTACGAGCAGTACTTC
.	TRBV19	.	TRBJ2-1	CATRLGSQDEQFF	TGTGCCACCCGACTGGGTTCCCAGGATGAGCAGTTCTTC
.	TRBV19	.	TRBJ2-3	CASSMRPRDTQYF	TGTGCCAGTAGTATGAGGCCGCGGGATACGCAGTATTTT
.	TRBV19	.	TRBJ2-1	CASSIVSSYNEQFF	TGTGCCAGTAGTATAGTGAGCTCCTACAATGAGCAGTTCTTC
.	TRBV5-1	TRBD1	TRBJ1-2	CASSSIGTGPNYGYTF	TGCGCCAGCAGCTCCATCGGGACAGGGCCTAACTATGGCTACACCTTC
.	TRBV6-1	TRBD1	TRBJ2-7	CASSSPRGGHYEQYF	TGTGCCAGCAGCTCCCCTCGAGGGGGCCACTACGAGCAGTACTTC
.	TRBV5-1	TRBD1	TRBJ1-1	CASSLGDRDTEAFF	TGCGCCAGCAGCTTGGGGGACAGGGACACTGAAGCTTTCTTT
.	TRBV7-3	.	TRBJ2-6	CASSLSASGANVLTF	TGTGCCAGCAGCTTAAGCGCTTCTGGGGCCAACGTCCTGACTTTC
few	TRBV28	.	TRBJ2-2	CASSPWTSSGELFF	TGTGCCAGCAGTCCTTGGACATCCTCCGGGGAGCTGTTTTTT
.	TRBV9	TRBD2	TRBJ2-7	CASSVGTSGGYEQYF	TGTGCCAGCAGCGTTGGGACTAGCGGTGGCTACGAGCAGTACTTC
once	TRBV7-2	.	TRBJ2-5	CASSPQKQETQYF	TGTGCCAGCAGCCCGCAGAAACAAGAGACCCAGTACTTC
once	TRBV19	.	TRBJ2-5	CASREAGAQETQYF	TGTGCCAGTAGGGAGGCAGGGGCGCAAGAGACCCAGTACTTC
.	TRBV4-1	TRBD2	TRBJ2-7	CASSQPTSGRAYEQYF	TGCGCCAGCAGCCAACCTACTAGCGGGAGGGCCTACGAGCAGTACTTC
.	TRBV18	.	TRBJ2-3	CASSPRAGDTQYF	TGTGCCAGCTCACCCAGAGCGGGAGATACGCAGTATTTT
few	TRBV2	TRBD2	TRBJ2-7	CASSQLALEQYF	TGTGCCAGCAGCCAACTAGCGCTTGAGCAGTACTTC
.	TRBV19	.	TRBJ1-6	CASSGTLNSPLHF	TGTGCCAGTAGCGGGACACTCAATTCACCCCTCCACTTT
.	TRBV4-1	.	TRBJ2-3	CASSQGGFGSSTDTQYF	TGCGCCAGCAGCCAAGGGGGGTTTGGGTCTAGCACAGATACGCAGTATTTT
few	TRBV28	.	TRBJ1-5	CASSLGGPSNQPQHF	TGTGCCAGCAGTTTGGGGGGGCCGAGCAATCAGCCCCAGCATTTT
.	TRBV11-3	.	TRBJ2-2	CASSLRLYNTGELFF	TGTGCCAGCAGCTTACGACTCTACAACACCGGGGAGCTGTTTTTT
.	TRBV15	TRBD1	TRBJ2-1	CATSPRTLGTETFYNEQFF	TGTGCCACCAGTCCCCGTACCCTCGGGACAGAGACTTTCTACAATGAGCAGTTCTTC
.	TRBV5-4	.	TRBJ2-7	CASSYAQVRSSYEQYF	TGTGCCAGCAGCTACGCTCAGGTCCGGAGCTCCTACGAGCAGTACTTC